Detailed here is one T cell receptor (beta chain). PCR used 60 Vbeta primers and 13 Jbeta primers. Assay: immunoSEQ multiplex PCR; the TCRdb copy retains only in-frame clones and omits some. The sample shows 25,000 to 40,000 clones, and around 4.9% sits with its ten largest clones. CDR1 SGHRS and CDR2 YFSETQ come from the germline V gene. This CDR3 spans 14 amino acids. With V trimmed by 5 bases and J by 5 bases, 8 bases remained unmatched. The data were taken from a study of cytomegalovirus exposure and HLA in healthy donors. The origin of this receptor is a female donor in good health and CMV-seronegative. J is TRBJ2-3 and V is TRBV5-1; 7 bases match TRBD2. Sequences were obtained from PBMCs. CDR3 amino acids: CASRPGGGLDTQYF. The CDR3 DNA reads as TGCGCCAGCAGGCCTGGCGGGGGATTAGATACGCAGTATTTT.